Shown below are 19 T cell receptor beta chains from a single sample sequenced in a study of shared clonotypes between healthy human individuals. Only in-frame clones appear in the TCRdb table, and some are missing; sequencing was by immunoSEQ multiplex PCR. The profile shows about 2.4 million clones, more than 85% of them singletons. The sample was naive CD4+ T cells from PBMCs. Subset described: CD45RA+ positively selected. Receptors originate from a man between 18 and 35 years old in good health. Some clones in this sample may be carry-over from other donors' samples.

The rearrangement uses TRBV6-5 and TRBJ2-4, with D unresolved. With 6 bases removed from V and 5 bases from J, the gap between germline ends came to 17 bases. The CDR3 sequence is 15 residues long. Germline V CDR1 and CDR2: MNHEY, SVGAGI. The CDR3 here is CASRKRPAPQNIQYF. Written as DNA, the CDR3 is TGTGCCAGCAGGAAAAGACCGGCCCCACAAAACATTCAGTACTTC.

Comment on this clone: The same CDR3 arises from other DNA sequences in this sample as well. This chain links TRBV27 with TRBJ1-6; 10 bases are a match to TRBD1. Looked up from germline, CDR1 is MNHEY and CDR2 is SMNVEV (reference sequence). Unmatched junction bases numbered 1, after V lost 5 bases and J lost 6 bases. The CDR3 is made up of 14 amino acids. The chain's CDR3 is CASSRDRGNSPLHF. The DNA of the CDR3 is TGTGCCAGCAGTCGGGACAGGGGTAATTCACCCCTCCACTTT.

The rearrangement uses TRBV2 and TRBJ1-5; possible D gene TRBD1, 6 bases. The CDR3 loop spans 13 amino acids. Germline V gene sequence: CDR1 SNHLY, CDR2 FYNNEI. V shed 10 bases and J shed 9 bases, with 19 bases lying between them. This chain's CDR3 is CATGRDTLTPQHF. Here the CDR3 DNA reads TGTGCCACCGGACGGGACACATTAACGCCCCAGCATTTT.

On this clone: Other DNA sequences of this sample code for an identical CDR3. This chain connects TRBV7-9 to TRBJ1-4, with 7 bases fitting TRBD1. Germline V gives CDR1 SEHNR, CDR2 FQNEAQ (reference sequence). CDR3 size: 14 residues. Trimming at V came to 4 bases and at J to 8 bases, leaving 7 bases not matched to a gene. For the CDR3, the DNA is TGTGCCAGCAGCTCCGGGACAGCACGCGAAAAACTGTTTTTT. Encoded protein: CASSSGTAREKLFF. Full variable domain (remainder filled in from reference TRBV7-9 and TRBJ1-4): DTGVSQNPRHKITKRGQNVTFRCDPISEHNRLYWYRQTLGQGPEFLTYFQNEAQLEKSRLLSDRFSAERPKGSFSTLEIQRTEQGDSAMYLCASSSGTAREKLFFGSGTQLSVL.

This chain joins TRBV5-4 and TRBJ2-1, with D perhaps TRBD1 (5 bases). CDR3 length: 13 amino acids. V gave up 4 bases and J gave up 7 bases, with 12 bases separating them. Germline CDR1 is SGHNT and CDR2 is YYREEE (reference sequence). The CDR3 is CASSPLAGNEQFF. The CDR3, as DNA: TGTGCCAGCAGCCCCTTGGCAGGGAATGAGCAGTTCTTC.

The chain links TRBV11-2 to TRBJ1-1; D unresolved. The CDR3 runs to 14 residues. Germline values: CDR1 SGHAT, CDR2 FQNNGV. The V end lost 5 bases, the J end lost 1 base, and 11 bases lay between the germline ends. CDR3 nucleotide sequence: TGTGCCAGCAGCCTCATACACGGGAACACTGAAGCTTTCTTT. It codes for CASSLIHGNTEAFF.

This clone is a singleton in its sample. This chain connects TRBV6-5 to TRBJ2-7; 7 positions agree with TRBD1. Germline V gene lookup returns CDR1 MNHEY and CDR2 SVGAGI. V dropped 6 bases and J dropped 0; count of bases not matched to a gene: 8. The CDR3 has 15 residues. This CDR3 is CASRPGQAFSYEQYF. The CDR3 DNA is TGTGCCAGCAGGCCCGGACAGGCTTTCTCCTACGAGCAGTACTTC.

The chain has TRBV10-1 and TRBJ2-7, with TRBD2 matching 9 bases. This CDR3 comprises 15 residues. The V segment lost 1 base and the J segment 6 bases; nucleotides outside the gene matches: 7. Germline CDR1 and CDR2: WNHNN and SYGVQD (reference sequence). Written as DNA, the CDR3 is TGCGCCAGCAGTGAGTACGCGGGAGGGCTCGGCGAGCAGTACTTC. Translating it yields CASSEYAGGLGEQYF.

This clone was seen just once. Other DNA sequences in this specimen translate into the identical CDR3. This chain joins TRBV5-1 and TRBJ2-1, with 14 bases lining up with TRBD2. The V and J ends lost 2 bases and 6 bases, in that order; junction bases with no gene match: 4. Germline V CDR1 and CDR2: SGHRS, YFSETQ. This CDR3 has 16 residues. This CDR3 reads CASSLPGTSGSNEQFF. CDR3 coding DNA: TGCGCCAGCAGCTTACCCGGGACTAGCGGGAGCAATGAGCAGTTCTTC.

Note on this clone: The same CDR3 also results from other DNA sequences found in this sample. This chain links TRBV28 with TRBJ2-3; perhaps TRBD2 as D (7 bases). The length of the CDR3 is 15 residues. V gave up 2 bases and J gave up 2 bases, with 11 bases separating them. Per the germline V gene, CDR1 is MDHEN and CDR2 is SYDVKM. The CDR3 here is CASSLGGASTDTQYF. CDR3 in DNA: TGTGCCAGCAGTTTAGGGGGGGCTTCCACAGATACGCAGTATTTT.

The chain combines TRBV14 with TRBJ1-5; no clear D gene. Between the trimmed V and J ends, which lost 0 bases and 9 bases, there was a span of 9 bases. Germline loops: CDR1 SGHDN, CDR2 FVKESK. CDR3 length: 13 amino acids. CDR3 DNA: TGTGCCAGCAGCCAAGATCTGAAGGGGCCCCAGCATTTT. It yields the protein CASSQDLKGPQHF. Complete variable domain (other parts from reference TRBV14 and TRBJ1-5): EAGVTQFPSHSVIEKGQTVTLRCDPISGHDNLYWYRRVMGKEIKFLLHFVKESKQDESGMPNNRFLAERTGGTYSTLKVQPAELEDSGVYFCASSQDLKGPQHFGDGTRLSIL.

A remark on this clone: This specimen includes other DNA sequences encoding the same CDR3. This sequence joins TRBV30 and TRBJ1-5; no firm D call. Germline V gene data show CDR1 as GTSNPN and CDR2 as SVGIG (reference sequence). Trimming removed 3 bases from V and 0 bases from J, with 6 bases in between. The CDR3 runs 13 residues. CDR3 nucleotide sequence: TGTGCCTGGAGCCTAGATAGCAATCAGCCCCAGCATTTT. Translating it yields CAWSLDSNQPQHF.

The sample holds one count of this clone. This rearrangement joins TRBV15 to TRBJ2-1, with a weak D call TRBD2 (6 bases). CDR3 length: 16 amino acids. The V end lost 8 bases, the J end lost 1 base, and 18 bases lay between the germline ends. Germline CDR1 and CDR2: LNHNV and YYDKDF (reference sequence). The CDR3 region is CATVPGGPWSYNEQFF. The CDR3 DNA is TGTGCCACCGTCCCCGGAGGGCCATGGTCCTACAATGAGCAGTTCTTC.

The gene calls are TRBV29-1 and TRBJ2-7; possibly TRBD1 for D (6 bases). Per germline, CDR1 SQVTM and CDR2 ANQGSEA. CDR3 length: 12 amino acids. V gave up 3 bases and J gave up 7 bases, with 13 bases separating them. The CDR3: CSVELSGEEQYF. The CDR3 coding sequence is TGCAGCGTTGAGCTCTCAGGGGAGGAGCAGTACTTC.

The rearrangement uses TRBV7-9 and TRBJ2-1; 10 nucleotides agree with TRBD2. This CDR3 has 17 amino acids. Germline loops: CDR1 SEHNR, CDR2 FQNEAQ (reference sequence). V lost 1 base and J lost 6; bases outside the gene matches: 9. This chain's CDR3 is CASSLEFLASGSNEQFF. Written as DNA, the CDR3 is TGTGCCAGCAGCTTAGAATTTTTGGCTAGCGGGAGCAATGAGCAGTTCTTC.

The chain recombines TRBV2 with TRBJ1-1; tentatively, D is TRBD1 (5 bases). This CDR3 contains 13 residues. Trimming stripped 5 bases from V and 3 bases from J, with 10 bases between. CDR1 is SNHLY and CDR2 is FYNNEI in the germline V gene. The CDR3 loop is CASSYQGHTEAFF. The CDR3 DNA reads as TGTGCCAGCAGTTATCAGGGACACACTGAAGCTTTCTTT.

Points on this clone: The same CDR3 arises from other DNA sequences in this sample as well. This CDR3 reads CAISESQGVYGYTF. CDR3 DNA sequence: TGTGCCATCAGTGAATCCCAGGGCGTCTATGGCTACACCTTC. The chain carries TRBV10-3 and TRBJ1-2, with D possibly being TRBD1 (5 bases). Germline CDR1 ENHRY, CDR2 SYGVKD. V lost 3 bases, J lost 4 bases, and 12 bases lay in between. The CDR3 spans 14 residues.

The J gene is TRBJ1-3, the V gene TRBV5-6; tentative D call: TRBD1 (5 bases). This CDR3 spans 15 amino acids. Germline V gives CDR1 SGHDT, CDR2 YYEEEE. V was pared by 4 bases and J by 3 bases, with 14 bases between. The chain's CDR3 is CASSAGTQSGNTIYF. The CDR3 nucleotides are TGTGCCAGCAGCGCCGGGACCCAAAGTGGAAACACCATATATTTT.

The chain recombines TRBV5-1 with TRBJ2-1, with 10 bases fitting TRBD2. This CDR3 is built from 15 residues. J gave up 6 bases and V 4 bases, and 7 bases lay outside the gene matches. Per the germline V gene, CDR1 is SGHRS and CDR2 is YFSETQ. CDR3 DNA: TGCGCCAGCAGCATAACTAGCGGGACGCCCAATGAGCAGTTCTTC. Protein sequence: CASSITSGTPNEQFF. The whole variable domain, remainder taken from reference TRBV5-1 and TRBJ2-1, is KAGVTQTPRYLIKTRGQQVTLSCSPISGHRSVSWYQQTPGQGLQFLFEYFSETQRNKGNFPGRFSGRQFSNSRSEMNVSTLELGDSALYLCASSITSGTPNEQFFGPGTRLTVL.